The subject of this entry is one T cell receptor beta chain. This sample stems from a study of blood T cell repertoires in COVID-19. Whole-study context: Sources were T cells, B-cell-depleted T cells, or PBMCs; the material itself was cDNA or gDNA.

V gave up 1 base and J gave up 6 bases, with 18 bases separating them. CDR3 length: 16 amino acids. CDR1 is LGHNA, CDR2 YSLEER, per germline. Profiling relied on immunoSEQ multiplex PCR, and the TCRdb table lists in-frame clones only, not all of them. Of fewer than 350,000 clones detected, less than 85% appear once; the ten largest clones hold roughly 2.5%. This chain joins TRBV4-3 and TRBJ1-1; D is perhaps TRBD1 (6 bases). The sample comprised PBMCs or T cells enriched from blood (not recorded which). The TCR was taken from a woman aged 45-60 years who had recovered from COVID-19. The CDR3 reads CASSQARSGGRAEAFF. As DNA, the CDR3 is TGCGCCAGCAGCCAAGCCCGGTCGGGGGGCAGGGCTGAAGCTTTCTTT.